This TCR beta chain was profiled in a study of blood T cell repertoires in COVID-19. The data were produced by immunoSEQ multiplex PCR, yet TCRdb's version contains in-frame clones alone and is incomplete. The sample includes more than 80,000 clones, about 76% seen only once; the top ten take roughly 20%. The junction had 5 bases not matched to a gene; V was cut back by 2 bases and J by 8 bases. The CDR3 extends over 14 amino acids. Germline V gives CDR1 MNHNS, CDR2 SASEGT. Sequencing was carried out using peripheral blood. The TCR comes from an elderly woman with active or convalescent COVID-19. The gene calls are TRBV6-1 and TRBJ2-1; 8 nucleotides agree with TRBD2. The CDR3 sequence is CASSEPGGRYEQFF. For the CDR3, the DNA is TGTGCCAGCAGTGAACCGGGGGGGCGCTATGAGCAGTTCTTC.